These 23 T cell receptor beta chains came from one sample sequenced in a study of human T cells and chemical hapten exposure. The time point here: patch test 2, 6 weeks after DPC sensitization. Described treatment: therapeutic diphenylcyclopropenone sensitization with weekly scalp DPC. TCRdb independently ran MiXCR on the RACE reads; one entry per CDR3 protein. The sample yields roughly 92,000 distinct CDR3 sequences, approximately 10% seen once. Source: whole blood, taken in connection with sensitization to the hapten diphenylcyclopropenone (DPC). The receptors here all came from a woman aged 40 to 50 with alopecia areata. Some clones in this sample may be carry-over from other donors' samples.

This sequence joins TRBV6-2 or TRBV6-3 and TRBJ1-1; D is ambiguous. Germline loops: CDR1 MNHEY, CDR2 SVGEGT. The CDR3 has 14 residues. V lost 2 bases and J 3 bases, leaving 10 bases between the germline ends. The CDR3 DNA sequence: TGTGCCAGCAGTTACCGGACGGACCACACTGAAGCTTTCTTT. The encoded protein is CASSYRTDHTEAFF.

This clonotype has ten or more counts. The chain has TRBV18 and TRBJ1-1; possibly TRBD1 for D (5 bases). The V end lost 4 bases, the J end lost 3 bases, and 9 bases lay between the germline ends. This CDR3 has 13 residues. Per the germline V gene, CDR1 is KGHSH and CDR2 is LQKENI. CDR3 protein: CASSRQGDTEAFF. The CDR3, as DNA: TGTGCCAGCTCACGTCAGGGCGACACTGAAGCTTTCTTT. Drawing the rest from reference TRBV18 and TRBJ1-1, the complete variable domain is NAGVMQNPRHLVRRRGQEARLRCSPMKGHSHVYWYRQLPEEGLKFMVYLQKENIIDESGMPKERFSAEFPKEGPSILRIQQVVRGDSAAYFCASSRQGDTEAFFGQGTRLTVV.

On this clonotype itself: A read error may explain this, as a much larger clone is one base away. The chain links TRBV7-6 to TRBJ2-1; D is unclear. Trimming pared 3 bases from V and 1 base from J, leaving 16 bases between. The CDR3 covers 17 residues. Germline V gene lookup returns CDR1 SGHVS and CDR2 FNYEAQ. In DNA form, the CDR3 reads TGTGCCAGCAGCTTTTTTGCGCCCGAGGAGTCCTACAATGAGCAGTTCTTC. Protein sequence: CASSFFAPEESYNEQFF.

In this sample, this clonotype turned up many times. This rearrangement joins TRBV12-3 or TRBV12-4 to TRBJ2-7; tentatively, D is TRBD1 or TRBD2 (6 bases each). This CDR3 has 14 residues. V was clipped by 5 bases and J by 4 bases, with 15 bases between them. CDR3 bases: TGTGCCAGCAGTCCTCTGGGGGGCAAGTACGAGCAGTACTTC. This translates into CASSPLGGKYEQYF.

The table lists this clonotype with a few counts. V and J are TRBV28 and TRBJ1-5, with 7 bases fitting TRBD1. Germline V gives CDR1 MDHEN, CDR2 SYDVKM. The junction had 2 bases not matched to a gene; V was cut back by 8 bases and J by 4 bases. This CDR3 is 12 amino acids long. The CDR3 protein is CASQDRNQPQHF. The CDR3 coding sequence is TGTGCCAGCCAGGACAGGAATCAGCCCCAGCATTTT.

This clonotype was detected many times. This chain joins TRBV20-1 and TRBJ2-3, with D perhaps matching TRBD2 (6 bases). The CDR3 length is 16 residues. CDR1 and CDR2 (germline): DFQATT, SNEGSKA (reference sequence). V lost 5 bases to trimming and J lost 0 bases, with 18 bases between them. The CDR3 sequence is CSAGARGRPSTDTQYF. In DNA, the CDR3 is TGCAGTGCTGGGGCTCGGGGGAGGCCTAGCACAGATACGCAGTATTTT.

The chain carries TRBV6-5 and TRBJ1-6; weak D call: TRBD1 (6 bases). CDR3 size: 13 residues. Trimming removed 6 bases at V and 8 bases at J, with 11 bases between. Germline assignment: CDR1 MNHEY and CDR2 SVGAGI. The CDR3 nucleotides are TGTGCCAGCAGACAGGGCTTGGATTCACCCCTCCACTTT. It yields the protein CASRQGLDSPLHF.

This clonotype was counted ten times or more. The chain recombines TRBV7-2 with TRBJ2-2; TRBD2 aligns across 7 bases. Germline lookup yields CDR1 SGHTA and CDR2 FQGNSA. This CDR3 contains 17 residues. J lost 2 bases, V lost 2 bases, and 8 bases had no gene match. CDR3 nucleotides: TGTGCCAGCAGCTTAAACTGGGGGAGGGCCAACACCGGGGAGCTGTTTTTT. It translates to CASSLNWGRANTGELFF.

This clonotype was detected a few times. The chain carries TRBV28 and TRBJ1-3; D gene unclear. Trimming pared 7 bases from V and 0 bases from J, leaving 10 bases between. CDR1 and CDR2 from the germline V gene are MDHEN and SYDVKM. CDR3 length: 14 residues. CDR3 sequence: CASIPVSSGNTIYF. In DNA form, the CDR3 reads TGTGCCAGCATTCCAGTTAGCTCTGGAAACACCATATATTTT.

This clonotype has at least ten counts. The chain links TRBV7-9 to TRBJ1-3; unclear D gene. Germline V lookup: CDR1 SEHNR, CDR2 FQNEAQ (reference sequence). The CDR3 runs 13 residues. V lost 4 bases, J lost 3 bases, and 7 bases lay in between. CDR3 loop: CASSSPHGNTIYF. For the CDR3, the DNA is TGTGCCAGCAGCTCGCCTCATGGAAACACCATATATTTT. Filled out from reference TRBV7-9 and TRBJ1-3, the complete variable domain reads DTGVSQNPRHKITKRGQNVTFRCDPISEHNRLYWYRQTLGQGPEFLTYFQNEAQLEKSRLLSDRFSAERPKGSFSTLEIQRTEQGDSAMYLCASSSPHGNTIYFGEGSWLTVV.

This clonotype was counted ten times or more. The gene calls are TRBV7-3 and TRBJ2-2; D gene uncertain. The germline CDR1 and CDR2 sequences are SGHTA and FQGTGA. The CDR3 has 14 amino acids. Trimming left V 2 bases short and J 1 base short, with 5 bases between. CDR3 protein: CASSLHRNTGELFF. The CDR3 DNA reads as TGTGCCAGCAGCTTACACAGGAACACCGGGGAGCTGTTTTTT. Using reference TRBV7-3 and TRBJ2-2 for the parts outside the CDR3, the full variable domain is GAGVSQTPSNKVTEKGKYVELRCDPISGHTALYWYRQSLGQGPEFLIYFQGTGAADDSGLPNDRFFAVRPEGSVSTLKIQRTERGDSAVYLCASSLHRNTGELFFGEGSRLTVL.

This clonotype was detected many times. V gene TRBV7-3 combines with J gene TRBJ2-2; D ambiguous. Germline V gene lookup returns CDR1 SGHTA and CDR2 FQGTGA. The V end lost 2 bases, the J end lost 7 bases, and 5 bases lay between the germline ends. The CDR3 contains 12 residues. The CDR3 sequence: CASSLGSGELFF. CDR3 bases: TGTGCCAGCAGCTTAGGTAGCGGGGAGCTGTTTTTT.

This clonotype was observed at least ten times. Here the CDR3 DNA reads TGTGCCAGCAGCCCTTCGGGGAGCCCGAGGGCGCAGTATTTT. This translates into CASSPSGSPRAQYF. V gene TRBV7-9 combines with J gene TRBJ2-3; possible D gene TRBD2, 5 bases. The CDR3 has 14 amino acids. Germline V gene sequence: CDR1 SEHNR, CDR2 FQNEAQ (reference sequence). The V end was cut by 5 bases, the J end by 10 bases, with 19 bases between.

This clonotype was recorded at least ten times. V is TRBV30 and J is TRBJ2-1; D not certain. V shed 5 bases and J shed 15 bases, with 17 bases lying between them. The germline gives CDR1 GTSNPN, CDR2 SVGIG (reference sequence). The CDR3 is 11 amino acids. The CDR3 spells CAWRRVVDLFF. The CDR3 coding sequence is TGTGCCTGGCGAAGGGTAGTTGATCTGTTCTTC.

The V gene is TRBV4-2, the J gene TRBJ2-7; 7 bases map to TRBD1. V was pared by 1 base and J by 2 bases, with 8 bases of the junction left unmatched. The CDR3 length is 16 residues. Germline-derived CDR1 and CDR2 are LGHNA and YNFKEQ. This CDR3 is CASSQAQGQAAYEQYF. CDR3 in DNA: TGTGCCAGCAGCCAAGCCCAAGGACAGGCAGCCTACGAGCAGTACTTC.

As DNA, the CDR3 is TGCAGTGCTAGAGATATTACGGGTGTAGCGGACGGGGAGCTGTTTTTT. Translating it yields CSARDITGVADGELFF. The chain carries TRBV20-1 and TRBJ2-2, with D tentatively TRBD2 (6 bases). The germline gives CDR1 DFQATT, CDR2 SNEGSKA (reference sequence). V lost 0 bases and J lost 7, with 18 bases in between. There are 16 residues in the CDR3.

This clonotype was detected ten times or more. V usage is TRBV7-9 and J usage is TRBJ1-2; unclear D gene. Germline CDR1 SEHNR, CDR2 FQNEAQ (reference sequence). The CDR3 totals 14 residues. V was shortened by 5 bases and J by 2 bases, with 12 bases between the two germline ends. The chain's CDR3 is CASSGLGRNYGYTF. The DNA for the CDR3 is TGTGCCAGCAGCGGACTGGGCAGAAACTATGGCTACACCTTC.

This chain connects TRBV10-3 to TRBJ2-1, with D tentatively TRBD1 (6 bases). Trimming took 6 bases from V and 1 from J, leaving 22 bases between them. The CDR3 has 18 amino acids. Germline CDR1 ENHRY, CDR2 SYGVKD. The CDR3, as DNA: TGTGCCATCAGCCGCGCACCCAGCAGGGGTTCTTCCTACAATGAGCAGTTCTTC. Its protein product is CAISRAPSRGSSYNEQFF.

The V and J genes are TRBV10-3 and TRBJ2-5; D call uncertain. This CDR3 is built from 14 residues. V lost 0 bases, J lost 3 bases, and 8 bases lay in between. Germline CDR1 and CDR2: ENHRY and SYGVKD. In nucleotides, the CDR3 is TGTGCCATCAGTGAGTCGCCAGCCAAAGAGACCCAGTACTTC. Amino acids: CAISESPAKETQYF.

This clonotype showed up just a few times. The chain couples TRBV6-2 or TRBV6-3 to TRBJ2-2; 9 bases are a match to TRBD2. CDR3 length: 17 residues. The V gene end was trimmed by 0 bases and the J gene end by 3 bases; junction bases not matched to a gene: 5. Germline assignment: CDR1 MNHEY and CDR2 SVGEGT. CDR3 loop: CASSYSAGTSYTGELFF. The CDR3 nucleotides read TGTGCCAGCAGTTACTCCGCAGGGACTAGCTACACCGGGGAGCTGTTTTTT.

The table lists this clonotype with many counts. The rearrangement links TRBV2 to TRBJ2-5; TRBD1 agrees at 8 bases. Germline lookup yields CDR1 SNHLY and CDR2 FYNNEI. V dropped 6 bases and J dropped 0; count of bases not matched to a gene: 9. The CDR3 is 16 amino acids. CDR3 sequence (DNA): TGTGCCAGCAGCAGCACCGGGACAGGCAACCAAGAGACCCAGTACTTC. Amino acid sequence: CASSSTGTGNQETQYF.

This clonotype was picked up a small number of times. The chain has TRBV10-3 and TRBJ1-2; D uncertain. The V and J ends lost 4 bases and 8 bases respectively, with 11 bases between them. This CDR3 is built from 12 residues. Germline V gene sequence: CDR1 ENHRY, CDR2 SYGVKD. The CDR3 coding sequence is TGTGCCATCAGTGGGGCCCAAGGAGGCTACACCTTC. As protein: CAISGAQGGYTF.

V gene TRBV5-1 combines with J gene TRBJ2-7; D is undetermined. The CDR3 has 15 amino acids. Germline CDR1 and CDR2: SGHRS and YFSETQ. The V and J ends lost 2 bases and 0 bases respectively, with 12 bases between them. The CDR3 sequence is CASSFQQTSSYEQYF. Written as DNA, the CDR3 is TGCGCCAGCAGCTTCCAACAGACGTCCTCCTACGAGCAGTACTTC.